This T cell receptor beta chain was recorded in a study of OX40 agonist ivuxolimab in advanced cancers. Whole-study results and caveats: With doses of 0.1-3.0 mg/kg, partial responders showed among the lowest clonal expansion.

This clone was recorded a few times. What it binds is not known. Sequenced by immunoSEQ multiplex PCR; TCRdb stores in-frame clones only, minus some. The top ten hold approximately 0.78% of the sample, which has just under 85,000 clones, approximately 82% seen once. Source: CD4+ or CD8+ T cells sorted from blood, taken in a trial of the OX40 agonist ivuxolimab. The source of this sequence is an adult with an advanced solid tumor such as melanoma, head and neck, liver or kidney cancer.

The CDR3 bases are TGTGCCTGGAGTGTACGAGTATCGAACACTGAAGCTTTCTTT. Protein product: CAWSVRVSNTEAFF. The V and J genes are TRBV30 and TRBJ1-1, with unresolved D. The CDR3 is made up of 14 amino acids. V was trimmed by 0 bases and J by 1 base, leaving 9 bases between them. Per germline, CDR1 GTSNPN and CDR2 SVGIG (reference sequence).